This T cell receptor (beta chain) was captured in a study of cytomegalovirus exposure and HLA in healthy donors. The overall study: Tens of millions of unique TCR sequences came from HLA-typed donors in an early release. Study-level findings and limits: Most subjects had HLA-A and HLA-B alleles reportedly predicted accurately by TCR beta sequences. In vitro assays verified that three CMV-associated chains recognized CMV antigens specifically.

V was shortened by 0 bases and J by 6 bases, with 15 bases between the two germline ends. CDR3 length: 17 amino acids. Germline V gene sequence: CDR1 MGHRA, CDR2 YSYEKL. 13 Jbeta primers and 60 Vbeta primers were used for the PCR. Original data processing: The count from a later analysis was tens of millions of unique TCR beta chains, around 10 million of them shared. Assay: immunoSEQ multiplex PCR; the TCRdb copy retains only in-frame clones and omits some. Clone size and the V and J calls come from that table; the DNA yielded D and trimming. The table has about 120,000 clones, roughly 79% seen once; the top ten hold 1.6%. A note on this clone: Its antigen is not identified.

The J gene is TRBJ1-6, the V gene TRBV4-1, with a tentative D call TRBD1 (5 bases). Sequencing input: PBMCs. The clonotype comes from a woman in her late teens or twenties in good health and CMV-seronegative. The CDR3 region is CASSQDRGGVSNSPLHF. In DNA form, the CDR3 reads TGCGCCAGCAGCCAAGATCGGGGAGGGGTGAGTAATTCACCCCTCCACTTT.